A single sample is the source of the 12 T cell receptor beta chains below, sequenced in a study of cytomegalovirus exposure and HLA in healthy donors. The PCR employed 60 Vbeta primers together with 13 Jbeta primers. Clones were read by immunoSEQ multiplex PCR, and TCRdb kept only the in-frame ones, dropping some. The sample holds 150,000 to 200,000 clones, around 76% seen once. The specimen sequenced was PBMCs. The receptors here all came from a man aged 35 to 55 in good health and CMV-seronegative.

The sample holds a few counts of this clone. This chain joins TRBV7-2 and TRBJ2-7; D unresolved. V shed 2 bases and J shed 1 base, with 6 bases lying between them. Germline lookup yields CDR1 SGHTA and CDR2 FQGNSA. The CDR3 is 13 residues long. CDR3 sequence: CASSLNPSYEQYF. CDR3 nucleotides: TGTGCCAGCAGCTTAAATCCATCCTACGAGCAGTACTTC.

Regarding this clone: The same CDR3 also results from other DNA sequences found in this sample. The chain recombines TRBV5-1 with TRBJ2-5, with a possible D match to TRBD2 (6 bases). Germline loops: CDR1 SGHRS, CDR2 YFSETQ. The V end lost 0 bases, the J end lost 1 base, and 10 bases lay between the germline ends. The CDR3 is 15 residues long. In DNA form, the CDR3 reads TGCGCCAGCAGCTTGGCCGGGACTCGCCAAGAGACCCAGTACTTC. Its translation: CASSLAGTRQETQYF.

This rearrangement joins TRBV30 to TRBJ1-5; D is perhaps TRBD1 (6 bases). Deletions cut 0 bases from V and 4 bases from J, with 10 bases between. The CDR3 spans 14 residues. Germline V gives CDR1 GTSNPN, CDR2 SVGIG (reference sequence). The CDR3 coding sequence is TGTGCCTGGAGTGTAGCACAGGGAAATCAGCCCCAGCATTTT. This gives the protein CAWSVAQGNQPQHF.

The chain joins TRBV18 to TRBJ2-5, with 14 bases that match TRBD2. V shed 5 bases and J 3 bases; nucleotides not matched to a gene: 5. The CDR3 is 16 residues long. CDR1 and CDR2 (germline): KGHSH, LQKENI. The CDR3 DNA follows: TGTGCCAGCTCATTTGGACTAGCGGGGGGTGAAGAGACCCAGTACTTC. It encodes CASSFGLAGGEETQYF.

The chain uses TRBV7-2 and TRBJ1-5, with TRBD1 identical over 7 bases. The V gene end was trimmed by 5 bases and the J gene end by 3 bases; junction bases not matched to a gene: 4. The V gene's germline CDR1 is SGHTA and CDR2 FQGNSA. The CDR3 is 14 amino acids. As DNA, the CDR3 is TGTGCCAGCAGCCCGGACAGGTTCAATCAGCCCCAGCATTTT. Amino acids: CASSPDRFNQPQHF.

This clone has a handful of counts. CDR3 protein: CASSYSGRGGEKLFF. The DNA of the CDR3 is TGTGCCAGCAGTTACTCGGGCAGGGGAGGGGAAAAACTGTTTTTT. This chain joins TRBV6-6 and TRBJ1-4; D is perhaps TRBD1 (6 bases). Trimming stripped 0 bases from V and 8 bases from J, with 13 bases between. The CDR3 has 15 residues. CDR1 and CDR2 (germline): MNHNY, SVGAGI (reference sequence).

V gene TRBV5-1 combines with J gene TRBJ2-6, with TRBD1 as a possible D gene (5 bases). V lost 0 bases, J lost 4 bases, and 11 bases lay in between. The CDR3 sequence is 16 residues long. Looked up from germline, CDR1 is SGHRS and CDR2 is YFSETQ. CDR3 region: CASSLAGISGANVLTF. The CDR3 nucleotides read TGCGCCAGCAGCTTGGCAGGGATTTCCGGGGCCAACGTCCTGACTTTC.

The genes are TRBV6-5 and TRBJ1-2; maybe TRBD1 (5 bases). Germline CDR1 MNHEY, CDR2 SVGAGI. This CDR3 region has 14 residues. V dropped 7 bases and J dropped 4 bases, with 16 bases sitting between them. The CDR3 DNA sequence: TGTGCCAGCACCTTAGGGCAGGGTAGCTATGGCTACACCTTC. Its protein is CASTLGQGSYGYTF.

Only one count was recorded for this clone. V gene TRBV7-2 combines with J gene TRBJ2-3; TRBD2 matches at 8 bases. Per the germline V gene, CDR1 is SGHTA and CDR2 is FQGNSA. The junction had 10 bases not matched to a gene; V was cut back by 0 bases and J by 5 bases. There are 17 residues in the CDR3. The CDR3 sequence: CASSLAPGGGGRDTQYF. CDR3 in DNA: TGTGCCAGCAGCTTAGCCCCCGGGGGGGGAGGCAGAGATACGCAGTATTTT.

CDR3 sequence reads: CASSSTAKNTEAFF. The CDR3 DNA reads TGTGCCAGCAGCTCGACAGCGAAGAACACTGAAGCTTTCTTT. This chain joins TRBV11-2 and TRBJ1-1, with a possible D match to TRBD1 (5 bases). Trimming shortened V by 4 bases and J by 1 base, and 10 bases separated the two germline ends. Germline CDR1 reads SGHAT; CDR2 reads FQNNGV. CDR3 size: 14 residues.

In this sample, this clone turned up a few times. V is TRBV12-5 and J is TRBJ1-1; 9 bases are a match to TRBD1. This CDR3 has 16 amino acids. V trimming: 8 bases; J trimming: 0 bases; junction bases outside the gene matches: 10. CDR1 LGHNT and CDR2 FRNRAP come from the germline V gene. CDR3 loop: CASSLTGQGVNTEAFF. As DNA, the CDR3 is TGTGCTAGTTCCTTGACGGGACAGGGAGTGAACACTGAAGCTTTCTTT. The whole variable domain, filled in from reference TRBV12-5 and TRBJ1-1, reads DARVTQTPRHKVTEMGQEVTMRCQPILGHNTVFWYRQTMMQGLELLAYFRNRAPLDDSGMPKDRFSAEMPDATLATLKIQPSEPRDSAVYFCASSLTGQGVNTEAFFGQGTRLTVV.

The chain recombines TRBV27 with TRBJ1-5; tentatively, D is TRBD1 (5 bases). Looked up from germline, CDR1 is MNHEY and CDR2 is SMNVEV (reference sequence). This CDR3 contains 17 residues. The germline V and J ends were trimmed by 2 bases and 5 bases, with 19 bases remaining between them. The CDR3 DNA follows: TGTGCCAGCAGTTTACTCGGGGGGACCGGAGCACATCAGCCCCAGCATTTT. As protein: CASSLLGGTGAHQPQHF.